What follows describes a single TCR beta chain. What it recognizes is unknown. These data originate in a study of T cell responses to AZD1222 COVID-19 vaccine. Findings and caveats of the study: A reported finding is that nearly half of spike-specific TCRs target unmutated variant regions. Without day 14 samples, only post-peak T cell repertoires were studied. Spike-specific TCR breadth and depth both grew after two AZD1222 doses. The donors showed a predominance of white British ancestry and of females, with possible underestimation of clonal diversity.

The germline gives CDR1 SGHAT, CDR2 FQDESV (reference sequence). The CDR3 spans 15 residues. The V gene end was trimmed by 6 bases and the J gene end by 1 base; junction bases not matched to a gene: 7. Repertoires were generated with immunoSEQ multiplex PCR, while TCRdb's copy carries only in-frame clones and drops some. This sample has approximately 150,000 clones, with 85% to 90% found just once. This sequence was found in an adult in good health. This sample comprised peripheral blood, obtained on day 0 of AZD1222 vaccination. This rearrangement joins TRBV11-1 to TRBJ1-1, with 8 bases that match TRBD1. CDR3 coding DNA: TGTGCCAGCAGTTATAGACAGGGGACGAACACTGAAGCTTTCTTT. Translated, it gives CASSYRQGTNTEAFF.